This TCR beta chain was recorded in a study of blood T cell repertoires in COVID-19. For the study at large: There were acute and convalescent COVID-19 samples, and they came from the United States, Italy and Spain.

The repertoire was sequenced with immunoSEQ multiplex PCR; TCRdb's copy has only in-frame clones and lacks some. The table shows over 80,000 clones, with 70% to 90% occurring only once. The CDR3 is 14 amino acids. From germline, CDR1 is SGHTA and CDR2 FQGNSA. Deletions cut 4 bases from V and 7 bases from J, with 17 bases between. The clonotype comes from a human donor in a cohort sampled during active COVID-19. The sequencing input was peripheral blood. The chain recombines TRBV7-2 with TRBJ2-7; TRBD2 is a possible D gene (6 bases). The CDR3 bases are TGTGCCAGCAGCTCTTTGCGGGGCGAGGGGGAGCAGTACTTC. It codes for CASSSLRGEGEQYF.